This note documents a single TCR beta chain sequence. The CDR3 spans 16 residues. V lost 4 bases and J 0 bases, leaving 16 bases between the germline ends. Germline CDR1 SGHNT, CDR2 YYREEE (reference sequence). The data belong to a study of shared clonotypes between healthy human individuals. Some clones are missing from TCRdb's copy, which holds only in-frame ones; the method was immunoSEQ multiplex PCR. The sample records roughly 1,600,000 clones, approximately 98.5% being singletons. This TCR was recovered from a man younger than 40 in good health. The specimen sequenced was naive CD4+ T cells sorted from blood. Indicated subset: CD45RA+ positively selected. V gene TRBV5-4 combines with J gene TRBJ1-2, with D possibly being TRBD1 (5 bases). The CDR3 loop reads CASSTLGGEANYGYTF. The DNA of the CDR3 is TGTGCCAGCAGCACCTTGGGAGGGGAAGCTAACTATGGCTACACCTTC.